A selection of T cell receptor beta chains follows, all from one sample in a study of blood T cell repertoires in COVID-19. Produced via immunoSEQ multiplex PCR; TCRdb's table is partial and in-frame only. The table records roughly 410,000 clones, 89% of them present only once. Sequencing input: peripheral blood. All receptors derive from a woman aged 40 to 50 with COVID-19, enrolled during active disease. The CDR3 runs from the conserved cysteine through the conserved F or W. A D gene is named only where the DNA matches it firmly. Expanded clones get a size class; other rows say once, few or many, or leave the size out.

v_call	j_call	d_call	clone_size	cdr3_nt	cdr3_aa
TRBV5-4	TRBJ2-3	NA	once	TGTGCCAGCAGCTTGGTCGGAGGGGATACGCAGTATTTT	CASSLVGGDTQYF
TRBV7-2	TRBJ2-4	NA	NA	TGTGCCAGCAGCCCACTAACAGAAGGGGCTCAGTACTTC	CASSPLTEGAQYF
TRBV2	TRBJ1-5	NA	NA	TGTGCCAGCACAGGTGAGGGTCAGCCCCAGCATTTT	CASTGEGQPQHF
TRBV7-9	TRBJ2-2	TRBD1	NA	TGTGCCAGTACATGGGACAGTAACACCGGGGAGCTGTTTTTT	CASTWDSNTGELFF
TRBV28	TRBJ2-2	TRBD2	NA	TGTGCCAGCATTGGCCCAGGCGGGAGGGGGAACACCGGGGAGCTGTTTTTT	CASIGPGGRGNTGELFF
TRBV9	TRBJ2-2	TRBD1	NA	TGTGCCAGCAGCAGGGGACAGCCCACCGGGGAGCTGTTTTTT	CASSRGQPTGELFF
TRBV6-1	TRBJ1-5	NA	NA	TGTGCCAGCAGTGATTTTAGGTCAAGAGGGCAGCCCCAGCATTTT	CASSDFRSRGQPQHF
TRBV28	TRBJ1-5	NA	NA	TGTGCCAGCAGTAATGCGGCTAATCGGCCCCAGCATTTT	CASSNAANRPQHF
TRBV5-1	TRBJ1-6	TRBD1	NA	TGCGCCAGCAGCTTCCAAGGACAGGGCTACGAGAATTCACCCCTCCACTTT	CASSFQGQGYENSPLHF
TRBV28	TRBJ1-2	NA	NA	TGTGCCAGCAGTTTCAGCGGTCAGGGGAAATTGGGCTACACCTTC	CASSFSGQGKLGYTF
TRBV30	TRBJ2-3	TRBD2	NA	TGTGCCTGGGAAGTCTCGGGGGGAACAGATACGCAGTATTTT	CAWEVSGGTDTQYF
TRBV27	TRBJ2-1	NA	NA	TGTGCCAGCTGCTGCGACAAGTACAATGAGCAGTTCTTC	CASCCDKYNEQFF